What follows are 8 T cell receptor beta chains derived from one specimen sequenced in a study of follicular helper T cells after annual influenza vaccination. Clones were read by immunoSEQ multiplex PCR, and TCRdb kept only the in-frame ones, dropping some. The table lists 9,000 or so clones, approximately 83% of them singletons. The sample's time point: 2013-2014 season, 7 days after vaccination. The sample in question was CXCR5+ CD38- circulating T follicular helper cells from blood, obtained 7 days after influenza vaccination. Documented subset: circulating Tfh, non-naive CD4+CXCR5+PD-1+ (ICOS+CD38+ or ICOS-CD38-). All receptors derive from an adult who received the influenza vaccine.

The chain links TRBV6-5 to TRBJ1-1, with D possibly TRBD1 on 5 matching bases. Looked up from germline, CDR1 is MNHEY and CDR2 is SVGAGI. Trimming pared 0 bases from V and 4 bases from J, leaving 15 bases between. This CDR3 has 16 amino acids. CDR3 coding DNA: TGTGCCAGCAGTTACTCGTTTGGCCAGGGAGGCACTGAAGCTTTCTTT. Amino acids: CASSYSFGQGGTEAFF.

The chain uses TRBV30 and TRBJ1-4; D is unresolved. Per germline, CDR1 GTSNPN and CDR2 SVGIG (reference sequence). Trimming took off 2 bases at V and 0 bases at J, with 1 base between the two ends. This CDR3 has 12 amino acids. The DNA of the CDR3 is TGTGCCTGGAGTCCAACTAATGAAAAACTGTTTTTT. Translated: CAWSPTNEKLFF.

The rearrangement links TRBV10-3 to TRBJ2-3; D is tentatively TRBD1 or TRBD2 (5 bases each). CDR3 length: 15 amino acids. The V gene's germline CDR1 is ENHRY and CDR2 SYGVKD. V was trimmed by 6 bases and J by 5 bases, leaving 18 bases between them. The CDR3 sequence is CAISTGTEAGDTQYF. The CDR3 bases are TGTGCCATCAGCACCGGGACCGAGGCCGGAGATACGCAGTATTTT.

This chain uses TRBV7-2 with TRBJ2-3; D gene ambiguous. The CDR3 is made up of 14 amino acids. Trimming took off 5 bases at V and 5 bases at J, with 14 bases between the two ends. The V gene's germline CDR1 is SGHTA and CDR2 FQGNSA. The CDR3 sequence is CASSPRQDQDTQYF. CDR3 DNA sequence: TGTGCCAGCAGCCCCCGGCAGGATCAAGATACGCAGTATTTT.

This CDR3 reads CASSVRGSYEQYF. DNA of the CDR3: TGTGCCAGCAGCGTCAGGGGATCCTACGAGCAGTACTTC. This chain connects TRBV5-8 to TRBJ2-7; D perhaps matches TRBD1 (6 bases). There are 13 residues in the CDR3. Germline loops: CDR1 SGHTS, CDR2 YDEGEE. The V gene lost 4 bases and the J gene lost 1 base, with 9 bases spanning the gap. Supplemented by reference TRBV5-8 and TRBJ2-7, the full variable domain reads EAGVTQSPTHLIKTRGQQATLRCSPISGHTSVYWYQQALGLGLQFLLWYDEGEERNRGNFPPRFSGRQFPNYSSELNVNALELEDSALYLCASSVRGSYEQYFGPGTRLTVT.

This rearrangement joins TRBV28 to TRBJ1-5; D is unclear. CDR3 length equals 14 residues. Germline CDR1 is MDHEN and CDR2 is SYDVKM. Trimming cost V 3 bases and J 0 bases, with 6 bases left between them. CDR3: CASSLPDSNQPQHF. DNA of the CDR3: TGTGCCAGCAGTTTGCCGGATAGCAATCAGCCCCAGCATTTT.

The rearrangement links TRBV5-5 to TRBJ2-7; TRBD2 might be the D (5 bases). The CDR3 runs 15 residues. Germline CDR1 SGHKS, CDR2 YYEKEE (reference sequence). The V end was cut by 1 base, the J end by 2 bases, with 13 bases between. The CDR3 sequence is CASSLSISGTYEQYF. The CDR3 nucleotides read TGTGCCAGCAGCTTGAGCATTTCGGGAACCTACGAGCAGTACTTC.

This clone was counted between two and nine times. The CDR3 protein is CAARAGGSYEQYF. DNA of the CDR3: TGTGCCGCCAGGGCAGGGGGCTCCTACGAGCAGTACTTC. The chain carries TRBV2 and TRBJ2-7, with TRBD1 matching over 7 bases. V lost 11 bases and J lost 0; bases outside the gene matches: 7. The CDR3 runs to 13 residues. The V gene's germline CDR1 is SNHLY and CDR2 FYNNEI.